The clone carrying this T cell receptor beta chain was seen more than once but under ten times. The antigen is not known. This specimen belongs to a study of T cell repertoires in cytomegalovirus infection. TCRdb reprocessed the reads via MiXCR and lists one record per CDR3 protein. The table has approximately 150,000 distinct CDR3 sequences, roughly a fifth seen once. Study-level points and caveats: Dominating the ex vivo response were HLA-C-restricted CMV-specific TCR beta clonotypes.

This CDR3 is built from 11 residues. CDR1 is MNHEY and CDR2 is SMNVEV in the germline V gene (reference sequence). V was clipped by 6 bases and J by 9 bases, with 11 bases between them. This chain uses TRBV27 with TRBJ1-1; a weak D match, TRBD1 (6 bases). This material consisted of CD8+ T cells from cultured PBMCs, taken from culture after CMV antigen stimulation. The TCR was taken from a human donor in good health (CMV status not recorded). Some clones in this sample may be carry-over from other donors' samples. CDR3 residues: CASRIQGKAFF. As DNA, the CDR3 is TGTGCCAGCAGAATACAGGGTAAAGCTTTCTTT.